The subject of this entry is one T cell receptor beta chain. Sequenced by immunoSEQ multiplex PCR; TCRdb stores in-frame clones only, minus some. Here the sample spans about 100,000 clones, 70% to 90% being singletons. The sample is drawn from a study of T cell responses to AZD1222 COVID-19 vaccine. The sequencing here drew on peripheral blood, taken on day 0 of MenACWY control vaccination. This receptor was identified in an adult in good health.

The CDR3 spells CASSSTYGYTF. In DNA, the CDR3 is TGTGCCAGCAGTTCGACCTATGGCTACACCTTC. The chain has TRBV28 and TRBJ1-2; D is uncertain. Germline CDR1 is MDHEN and CDR2 is SYDVKM. Trimming left V 4 bases short and J 4 bases short, with 4 bases between. The CDR3 consists of 11 residues.